Listed here are 15 T cell receptor beta chains from one sample, sequenced in a study of cytomegalovirus exposure and HLA in healthy donors. Here immunoSEQ multiplex PCR was the method, and the copy in TCRdb shows in-frame clones only, minus some. The data hold more than 90,000 clones, with about 84% observed a single time. Sequences were obtained from PBMCs. These TCRs come from a man between 18 and 35 years old in good health and CMV-seronegative.

On this clone itself: Other nucleotide sequences from this sample produce the same CDR3. The chain is built from TRBV2 and TRBJ2-3, with a weak D call TRBD2 (6 bases). With 3 bases removed from V and 1 base from J, the gap between germline ends came to 17 bases. The CDR3 extends over 17 amino acids. Germline V lookup: CDR1 SNHLY, CDR2 FYNNEI. The CDR3 coding sequence is TGTGCCAGCAGTGATGTACGGGAGAGCCATGGCACAGATACGCAGTATTTT. Protein product: CASSDVRESHGTDTQYF.

This chain uses TRBV5-8 with TRBJ2-2; no reliable D call. The CDR3 length is 12 residues. The V gene lost 5 bases and the J gene lost 7 bases, with 9 bases spanning the gap. Germline V gives CDR1 SGHTS, CDR2 YDEGEE. In DNA form, the CDR3 reads TGTGCCAGCAGGAGTGATAGCGGGGAGCTGTTTTTT. Its protein is CASRSDSGELFF.

The chain couples TRBV7-9 to TRBJ2-3, with 7 bases that match TRBD1. The CDR3 is 15 amino acids. Losses at the gene ends were 3 bases for V and 1 base for J; bases not matched to a gene: 4. Germline V CDR1 and CDR2: SEHNR, FQNEAQ (reference sequence). Here the CDR3 DNA reads TGTGCCAGCAGCTTCCCAACAGGGGGCACAGATACGCAGTATTTT. The encoded protein is CASSFPTGGTDTQYF.

V gene TRBV6-5 combines with J gene TRBJ1-5; 8 bases are a match to TRBD1. This CDR3 comprises 15 residues. V dropped 6 bases and J dropped 3; count of bases not matched to a gene: 7. The V gene's germline CDR1 is MNHEY and CDR2 SVGAGI. The CDR3 bases are TGTGCCAGCAGCTCCGACAGGGGAAACAATCAGCCCCAGCATTTT. Translating it yields CASSSDRGNNQPQHF.

V gene TRBV5-1 combines with J gene TRBJ2-7; unclear D gene. In germline, CDR1 is SGHRS, CDR2 YFSETQ. Trimming stripped 6 bases from V and 5 bases from J, with 18 bases between. The CDR3 loop spans 14 amino acids. The CDR3 spells CASTTTGGGDEQYF. CDR3 nucleotide sequence: TGCGCCAGCACCACGACCGGCGGTGGAGACGAGCAGTACTTC.

The chain carries TRBV11-3 and TRBJ1-6; 9 bases map to TRBD1. This CDR3 is built from 15 residues. CDR1 and CDR2 from the germline V gene are SGHNT and YENEEA. After removal of 0 bases from V and 7 bases from J, the junction contained 1 base not matched to a gene. In DNA form, the CDR3 reads TGTGCCAGCAGCTTAGATGGGACAGGGAATTCACCCCTCCACTTT. Translated: CASSLDGTGNSPLHF.

The CDR3 sequence: CASTDTVAKNIQYF. CDR3 nucleotides: TGTGCCAGCACGGACACCGTAGCCAAAAACATTCAGTACTTC. V usage is TRBV6-1 and J usage is TRBJ2-4; tentative D call: TRBD1 (5 bases). V lost 7 bases and J lost 0, with 10 bases in between. The CDR3 contains 14 residues. Germline-derived CDR1 and CDR2 are MNHNS and SASEGT.

This chain connects TRBV5-6 to TRBJ2-6; weak D call: TRBD1 (5 bases). This CDR3 has 19 residues. Germline lookup yields CDR1 SGHDT and CDR2 YYEEEE. V lost 3 bases to trimming and J lost 0 bases, with 19 bases between them. CDR3 nucleotides: TGTGCCAGCAGCTCGTCTACAGGTTTGCTCGCCTCTGGGGCCAACGTCCTGACTTTC. This translates into CASSSSTGLLASGANVLTF.

This chain uses TRBV6-5 with TRBJ2-5; maybe TRBD2 (6 bases). In germline, CDR1 is MNHEY, CDR2 SVGAGI. The CDR3 length is 13 residues. V was clipped by 6 bases and J by 3 bases, with 11 bases between them. The CDR3 is CASRNGGEETQYF. CDR3 in DNA: TGTGCCAGCAGGAACGGGGGAGAAGAGACCCAGTACTTC.

The V and J genes are TRBV29-1 and TRBJ2-3; 9 bases align to TRBD2. CDR1 and CDR2 from the germline V gene are SQVTM and ANQGSEA. V trimming: 2 bases; J trimming: 5 bases; junction bases outside the gene matches: 14. The CDR3 length is 17 residues. As DNA, the CDR3 is TGCAGCGTTGAATCTCCCCCAGGCGGGAGGGCCATAGATACGCAGTATTTT. Its protein product is CSVESPPGGRAIDTQYF.

The chain couples TRBV29-1 to TRBJ2-1; 7 bases match TRBD2. Germline V CDR1 and CDR2: SQVTM, ANQGSEA. This CDR3 spans 15 amino acids. Unmatched junction bases numbered 5, after V lost 3 bases and J lost 0 bases. Written as DNA, the CDR3 is TGCAGCGTTGAGGGGAAGCGGGGCTCCTACAATGAGCAGTTCTTC. Translating it yields CSVEGKRGSYNEQFF.

V usage is TRBV5-1 and J usage is TRBJ1-1; 7 positions match TRBD1. The CDR3 contains 14 residues. V trimming: 3 bases; J trimming: 5 bases; junction bases outside the gene matches: 7. Germline lookup yields CDR1 SGHRS and CDR2 YFSETQ. CDR3 DNA: TGCGCCAGCAGCTCCAGGACAGGTGAGACTGAAGCTTTCTTT. Protein: CASSSRTGETEAFF.

The V call is TRBV6-6, the J call TRBJ1-5; 8 nucleotides match TRBD1. V gave up 11 bases and J gave up 5 bases; unmatched junction bases: 8. The V gene's germline CDR1 is MNHNY and CDR2 SVGAGI (reference sequence). The CDR3 is 13 amino acids. The CDR3 is CAGSGQGHQPQHF. The CDR3 nucleotides are TGTGCCGGATCAGGACAGGGACATCAGCCCCAGCATTTT.

The V gene is TRBV27, the J gene TRBJ1-1; maybe TRBD1 (5 bases). Trimming pared 1 base from V and 4 bases from J, leaving 10 bases between. The CDR3 spans 14 residues. The germline V gene encodes CDR1 MNHEY and CDR2 SMNVEV (reference sequence). The CDR3 DNA follows: TGTGCCAGCAGTTTATTGGCGGGGGGCACTGAAGCTTTCTTT. Its translation is CASSLLAGGTEAFF.

The chain recombines TRBV2 with TRBJ2-2; D not resolved. The germline V and J ends were trimmed by 3 bases and 5 bases, with 10 bases remaining between them. Per the germline V gene, CDR1 is SNHLY and CDR2 is FYNNEI. The CDR3 length is 14 residues. CDR3 sequence: CASSDPPRTGELFF. CDR3 DNA sequence: TGTGCCAGCAGTGACCCCCCCAGGACCGGGGAGCTGTTTTTT. Drawing the rest from reference TRBV2 and TRBJ2-2, the complete variable domain is EPEVTQTPSHQVTQMGQEVILRCVPISNHLYFYWYRQILGQKVEFLVSFYNNEISEKSEIFDDQFSVERPDGSNFTLKIRSTKLEDSAMYFCASSDPPRTGELFFGEGSRLTVL.